Following are 10 T cell receptor beta chains from one sample sequenced in a study of CD8 T cells in ankylosing spondylitis. TCRdb re-analysed the 5' RACE reads in MiXCR, keeping a single row per CDR3 protein. The table lists fewer than 350,000 distinct CDR3 sequences, 11% of them singletons. The material sequenced was blood, either unsorted or a sorted T cell fraction (not recorded which). All receptors derive from a female donor with ankylosing spondylitis or in good health (not recorded which).

The V call is TRBV7-8, the J call TRBJ2-7; a weak D match, TRBD2 (7 bases). The CDR3 length is 15 residues. Germline V gene data show CDR1 as SGHVS and CDR2 as FQNEAQ. V lost 2 bases to trimming and J lost 4 bases, with 15 bases between them. The DNA of the CDR3 is TGTGCCAGCAGCTTAAGGGGGGGGAAAGCTTACGAGCAGTACTTC. This gives the protein CASSLRGGKAYEQYF.

The CDR3 here is CASTWGTSRRETQYF. The CDR3 coding sequence is TGTGCCAGCACGTGGGGGACCTCCCGGCGAGAGACCCAGTACTTC. This chain joins TRBV6-2 or TRBV6-3 and TRBJ2-5; tentatively, D is TRBD1 or TRBD2 (5 bases each). CDR3 size: 15 residues. Germline V gives CDR1 MNHEY, CDR2 SVGEGT. Trimming pared 7 bases from V and 4 bases from J, leaving 19 bases between.

The rearrangement uses TRBV7-9 and TRBJ1-2; tentative D call: TRBD1 (6 bases). This CDR3 region has 16 residues. In germline, CDR1 is SEHNR, CDR2 FQNEAQ (reference sequence). V was trimmed by 4 bases and J by 3 bases, leaving 18 bases between them. The CDR3 here is CASSSEVGRGHYGYTF. The CDR3 DNA follows: TGTGCCAGCAGCTCCGAGGTTGGCAGGGGCCACTATGGCTACACCTTC.

This clonotype was picked up many times. This rearrangement joins TRBV12-3 or TRBV12-4 to TRBJ2-1; 7 nucleotides line up with TRBD2. This CDR3 has 15 residues. Trimming took 6 bases from V and 0 from J; bases not matched to a gene: 5. The CDR3 DNA reads TGTGCCAGCAGGCTAGCGGAGAGCTCCTACAATGAGCAGTTCTTC. Protein: CASRLAESSYNEQFF.

This clonotype was recorded a few times. The gene calls are TRBV10-3 and TRBJ1-2, with 7 bases that match TRBD1. The junction had 7 bases not matched to a gene; V was cut back by 6 bases and J by 3 bases. Germline V lookup: CDR1 ENHRY, CDR2 SYGVKD. The CDR3 runs to 14 residues. CDR3 bases: TGTGCCATCAGCTCGACAGGGATGTACTATGGCTACACCTTC. Residues: CAISSTGMYYGYTF.

DNA for the CDR3: TGCAGTACAGGGGACAGGGACACTGAAGCTTTCTTT. Its translation: CSTGDRDTEAFF. J is TRBJ1-1 and V is TRBV20-1, with 9 bases that match TRBD1. V was clipped by 8 bases and J by 3 bases; unmatched bases: 4. Germline V gene sequence: CDR1 DFQATT, CDR2 SNEGSKA (reference sequence). The CDR3 has 12 amino acids.

The chain carries TRBV28 and TRBJ2-1, with TRBD1 matching over 9 bases. After removal of 6 bases from V and 6 bases from J, the junction contained 9 bases not matched to a gene. The CDR3 length is 15 residues. Germline CDR1 is MDHEN and CDR2 is SYDVKM. The CDR3 sequence: CASRLPGQGPNEQFF. CDR3 DNA sequence: TGTGCCAGCAGACTACCGGGACAGGGCCCCAATGAGCAGTTCTTC.

The CDR3, as DNA: TGTGCCACCAGCAGAGGGGACCGGACAGGGGTAAAGTCGGGCAATCAGCCCCAGCATTTT. This sequence encodes CATSRGDRTGVKSGNQPQHF. V gene TRBV15 combines with J gene TRBJ1-5; the match to TRBD1 covers 9 bases. Germline-derived CDR1 and CDR2 are LNHNV and YYDKDF (reference sequence). Losses at the gene ends were 1 base for V and 2 bases for J; bases not matched to a gene: 15. The CDR3 is 20 residues long.

In its sample, this clonotype was seen a few times. This chain connects TRBV5-5 to TRBJ2-2; no reliable D call. The length of the CDR3 is 16 residues. The V gene lost 4 bases and the J gene lost 4 bases, with 17 bases spanning the gap. The V gene's germline CDR1 is SGHKS and CDR2 YYEKEE (reference sequence). The CDR3 sequence: CASSLIQSLATGELFF. CDR3 bases: TGTGCCAGCAGCCTCATACAAAGTTTGGCCACCGGGGAGCTGTTTTTT.

This clonotype was detected a few times. This chain links TRBV2 with TRBJ2-3; 8 bases are shared with TRBD2. CDR3 length: 16 amino acids. In germline, CDR1 is SNHLY, CDR2 FYNNEI. Trimming at V came to 3 bases and at J to 5 bases, leaving 10 bases not matched to a gene. The CDR3 DNA reads TGTGCCAGCAGTGATATAGCGGGGAGGGCCGAAGATACGCAGTATTTT. Its protein is CASSDIAGRAEDTQYF.